This T cell receptor beta chain was sequenced in a study of blood T cell repertoires in COVID-19. Study as a whole: PBMCs, B-cell-depleted T cells, or T cells were the source of the cDNA or gDNA that made up the material.

Original data processing: The assay estimated nucleated cells by amplifying reference gene primers. Sequencing was performed with immunoSEQ multiplex PCR; in TCRdb, only in-frame clones are kept and a portion is missing. D and trimming come from the DNA, and the V and J calls and clone size come from that table. The table lists approximately 63,000 clones, 90% to 95% of them singletons, with about 9% in the top ten. The CDR3 runs 15 residues. The ends lost 0 bases at V and 4 bases at J; junction bases unmatched: 5. From germline, CDR1 is MGHRA and CDR2 YSYEKL. The chain links TRBV4-1 to TRBJ2-7, with TRBD2 identical over 8 bases. This TCR was recovered from a human donor in a cohort sampled during active COVID-19. The sample comprised peripheral blood. Here the CDR3 DNA reads TGCGCCAGCAGCCAAGACCACGGGAGGGTGTACGAGCAGTACTTC. Translated: CASSQDHGRVYEQYF.